These 20 T cell receptor beta chains originate from one sample sequenced in a study of blood T cell repertoires in COVID-19. Measured with immunoSEQ multiplex PCR; TCRdb has only the in-frame clones, and not every one. The sample lists 310,000 or so clones, approximately 83% occurring once. The sample consisted of peripheral blood. These receptors all come from a woman aged 25 to 39 who had recovered from COVID-19.

This chain joins TRBV5-1 and TRBJ1-1; no definite D call. Trimming shortened V by 0 bases and J by 5 bases, and 8 bases separated the two germline ends. CDR3 length: 13 amino acids. Germline V CDR1 and CDR2: SGHRS, YFSETQ. CDR3 in amino acids: CASSLGSGTEAFF. The CDR3 region has the DNA TGCGCCAGCAGCTTGGGGAGTGGGACTGAAGCTTTCTTT.

V usage is TRBV10-1 and J usage is TRBJ2-1, with 10 bases that match TRBD1. The CDR3 spans 15 residues. V shed 4 bases and J 5 bases; nucleotides not matched to a gene: 5. The V gene's germline CDR1 is WNHNN and CDR2 SYGVQD (reference sequence). Here the CDR3 reads CASSGGDRGHNEQFF. CDR3 nucleotide sequence: TGCGCCAGCAGTGGAGGGGACAGGGGCCACAATGAGCAGTTCTTC.

The chain is built from TRBV5-5 and TRBJ2-7; 9 bases line up with TRBD1. The V gene end was trimmed by 3 bases and the J gene end by 6 bases; junction bases not matched to a gene: 13. Germline loops: CDR1 SGHKS, CDR2 YYEKEE (reference sequence). The CDR3 length is 16 residues. CDR3 sequence: CASSWLQGAKIGEQYF. The CDR3 DNA reads TGTGCCAGCAGCTGGTTACAGGGGGCGAAAATAGGCGAGCAGTACTTC. Full variable domain (rest looked up from reference TRBV5-5 and TRBJ2-7): DAGVTQSPTHLIKTRGQQVTLRCSPISGHKSVSWYQQVLGQGPQFIFQYYEKEERGRGNFPDRFSARQFPNYSSELNVNALLLGDSALYLCASSWLQGAKIGEQYFGPGTRLTVT.

The chain links TRBV12-3 or TRBV12-4 to TRBJ2-7; the D gene is possibly TRBD1 (5 bases). Trimming cost V 5 bases and J 2 bases, with 10 bases left between them. The CDR3 consists of 13 residues. The CDR3 is CASSPLGPYEQYF. The CDR3 DNA follows: TGTGCCAGCAGTCCCCTGGGGCCCTACGAGCAGTACTTC.

Here the CDR3 reads CASSPGGDYGYTF. CDR3 in DNA: TGTGCCAGCAGTCCAGGGGGCGACTATGGCTACACCTTC. The J gene is TRBJ1-2, the V gene TRBV12-3 or TRBV12-4; 8 bases match TRBD1. The CDR3 runs to 13 residues. V shed 5 bases, J shed 3 bases, and the junction held 2 bases outside the gene matches.

The chain joins TRBV5-6 to TRBJ1-6; 7 positions agree with TRBD1. The CDR3 consists of 16 residues. Germline V gene sequence: CDR1 SGHDT, CDR2 YYEEEE. J lost 7 bases, V lost 0 bases, and 7 bases had no gene match. The CDR3 is CASSLVEWTGNSPLHF. The CDR3 DNA follows: TGTGCCAGCAGCTTGGTTGAATGGACAGGCAATTCACCCCTCCACTTT.

The chain uses TRBV2 and TRBJ2-3; D perhaps matches TRBD1 (6 bases). Germline V gene data show CDR1 as SNHLY and CDR2 as FYNNEI. The CDR3 consists of 14 residues. V shed 4 bases and J shed 5 bases, with 13 bases lying between them. Here the CDR3 DNA reads TGTGCCAGCAGTGCCGGGACATATCAAGATACGCAGTATTTT. Translating it yields CASSAGTYQDTQYF.

The chain is built from TRBV23-1 and TRBJ1-2; TRBD1 matches at 9 bases. TRBV23-1 is filed as an ORF, its function uncertain. The CDR3 runs to 14 residues. The V segment lost 7 bases and the J segment 7 bases; nucleotides outside the gene matches: 10. CDR3 nucleotides: TGCGCCAGCACACCGGGACAGGGCTCGGGTGGCTACACCTTC. Translation: CASTPGQGSGGYTF.

The V gene is TRBV5-1, the J gene TRBJ2-7, with TRBD1 as a possible D gene (6 bases). V lost 0 bases, J lost 1 base, and 11 bases lay in between. The germline V gene has CDR1 SGHRS and CDR2 YFSETQ. The CDR3 contains 15 residues. In nucleotides, the CDR3 is TGCGCCAGCAGCTTGGCCCAGGGGCGATCCTACGAGCAGTACTTC. Its protein product is CASSLAQGRSYEQYF.

The J gene is TRBJ2-5, the V gene TRBV5-1, with D maybe TRBD1 (6 bases). Germline loops: CDR1 SGHRS, CDR2 YFSETQ. The length of the CDR3 is 16 residues. Trimming removed 0 bases at V and 2 bases at J, with 14 bases between. The CDR3: CASSLGGGIIQETQYF. As DNA, the CDR3 is TGCGCCAGCAGCTTGGGAGGGGGTATAATTCAAGAGACCCAGTACTTC.

This chain joins TRBV7-6 and TRBJ2-7; 8 bases agree with TRBD1. The CDR3 consists of 16 residues. Germline assignment: CDR1 SGHVS and CDR2 FNYEAQ. The V and J ends lost 5 bases and 6 bases, in that order; junction bases with no gene match: 15. The chain's CDR3 is CASSANSGGASTEQYF. CDR3 coding DNA: TGTGCCAGCAGCGCAAATTCAGGGGGCGCATCCACCGAGCAGTACTTC.

V usage is TRBV2 and J usage is TRBJ2-1, with TRBD2 identical over 9 bases. The CDR3 consists of 14 residues. V trimming: 6 bases; J trimming: 6 bases; junction bases outside the gene matches: 6. Germline values: CDR1 SNHLY, CDR2 FYNNEI. The CDR3 loop is CASRPPAGGNEQFF. The CDR3, as DNA: TGTGCCAGCAGGCCCCCAGCGGGGGGCAATGAGCAGTTCTTC.

The chain has TRBV6-5 and TRBJ1-1, with D possibly TRBD1 on 5 matching bases. The CDR3 runs to 13 residues. Per germline, CDR1 MNHEY and CDR2 SVGAGI. Trimming pared 3 bases from V and 5 bases from J, leaving 10 bases between. CDR3 loop: CASSYLRATEAFF. The CDR3 DNA reads TGTGCCAGCAGTTATCTCAGGGCTACTGAAGCTTTCTTT.

Turning to this clone: At the DNA level, this CDR3 is encoded by other sequences in the same sample as well. V is TRBV18 and J is TRBJ1-4, with 8 positions matching TRBD1. CDR3 size: 15 residues. With V trimmed by 3 bases and J by 1 base, 1 base remained unmatched. Looked up from germline, CDR1 is KGHSH and CDR2 is LQKENI. CDR3 amino acids: CASSPTGGTNEKLFF. For the CDR3, the DNA is TGTGCCAGCTCACCCACAGGGGGAACTAATGAAAAACTGTTTTTT.

The chain combines TRBV3-1 (or the pseudogene TRBV3-2) with TRBJ1-2, with 7 bases matching TRBD1. V dropped 0 bases and J dropped 9; count of bases not matched to a gene: 10. In germline, CDR1 is LGHDT, CDR2 YNNKEL (reference sequence). The CDR3 loop spans 15 amino acids. The CDR3 DNA reads as TGTGCCAGCAGCCAAGATACAGGGGTCTTCTCTCGCTACACCTTC. This translates into CASSQDTGVFSRYTF.

The V call is TRBV18, the J call TRBJ2-2; D remains ambiguous. V was cut by 3 bases and J by 1 base, with 9 bases left in between. Germline V gives CDR1 KGHSH, CDR2 LQKENI. The CDR3 totals 15 residues. The CDR3 loop is CASSPLTENTGELFF. The CDR3 bases are TGTGCCAGCTCACCCTTGACTGAGAACACCGGGGAGCTGTTTTTT.

The genes are TRBV7-9 and TRBJ1-4; tentative D call: TRBD1 (5 bases). Germline values: CDR1 SEHNR, CDR2 FQNEAQ (reference sequence). The V and J ends lost 8 bases and 3 bases respectively, with 16 bases between them. This CDR3 comprises 15 residues. CDR3 amino acids: CASSLSGGSNEKLFF. The CDR3, as DNA: TGTGCCAGCTCGCTCTCCGGGGGATCTAATGAAAAACTGTTTTTT. The entire variable domain, with the rest obtained from reference TRBV7-9 and TRBJ1-4, is as follows: DTGVSQNPRHKITKRGQNVTFRCDPISEHNRLYWYRQTLGQGPEFLTYFQNEAQLEKSRLLSDRFSAERPKGSFSTLEIQRTEQGDSAMYLCASSLSGGSNEKLFFGSGTQLSVL.

The V call is TRBV7-8, the J call TRBJ1-4, with TRBD1 identical over 9 bases. There are 15 residues in the CDR3. CDR1 and CDR2 (germline): SGHVS, FQNEAQ. The V and J ends lost 5 bases and 4 bases, in that order; junction bases with no gene match: 5. The CDR3 DNA follows: TGTGCCAGCAGCAATATGGGACAGGGTAATGAAAAACTGTTTTTT. Translated: CASSNMGQGNEKLFF.

The rearrangement uses TRBV24-1 and TRBJ1-2; TRBD1 matches 8 bases. Germline assignment: CDR1 KGHDR and CDR2 SFDVKD. V trimming: 2 bases; J trimming: 7 bases; junction bases outside the gene matches: 8. The CDR3 covers 15 residues. DNA for the CDR3: TGTGCCACCAGTGATTGGGGGACAGGCGCCGGTGGCTACACCTTC. Its protein product is CATSDWGTGAGGYTF.

The chain joins TRBV27 to TRBJ2-1; 8 bases fit TRBD2. The CDR3 sequence is 15 residues long. The ends lost 2 bases at V and 3 bases at J; junction bases unmatched: 3. Looked up from germline, CDR1 is MNHEY and CDR2 is SMNVEV (reference sequence). The CDR3 loop is CASSLAGGYYNEQFF. DNA for the CDR3: TGTGCCAGCAGTTTAGCGGGAGGTTACTACAATGAGCAGTTCTTC.